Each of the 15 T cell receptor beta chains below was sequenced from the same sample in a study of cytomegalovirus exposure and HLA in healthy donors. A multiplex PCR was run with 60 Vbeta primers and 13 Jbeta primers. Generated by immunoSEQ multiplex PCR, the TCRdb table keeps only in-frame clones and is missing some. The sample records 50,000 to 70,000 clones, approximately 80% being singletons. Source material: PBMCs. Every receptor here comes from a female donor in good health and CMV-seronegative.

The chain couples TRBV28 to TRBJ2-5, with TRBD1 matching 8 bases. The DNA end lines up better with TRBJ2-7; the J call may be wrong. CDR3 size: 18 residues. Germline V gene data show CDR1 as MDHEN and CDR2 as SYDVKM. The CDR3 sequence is CASSLPWTGTGAFCEQYF. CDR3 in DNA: TGTGCCAGCAGTTTGCCCTGGACCGGGACAGGAGCATTCTGCGAGCAGTACTTC.

The CDR3 here is CASSPGGHEQFF. The DNA of the CDR3 is TGTGCCAGCTCACCAGGGGGCCATGAGCAGTTCTTC. The V and J genes are TRBV18 and TRBJ2-1; tentative D call: TRBD1 (6 bases). CDR1 and CDR2 (germline): KGHSH, LQKENI. This CDR3 contains 12 residues. Trimming pared 2 bases from V and 8 bases from J, leaving 7 bases between.

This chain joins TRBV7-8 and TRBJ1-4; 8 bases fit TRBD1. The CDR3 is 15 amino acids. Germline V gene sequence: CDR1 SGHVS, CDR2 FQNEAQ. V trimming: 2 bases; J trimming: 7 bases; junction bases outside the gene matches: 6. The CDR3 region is CASSLRPGGREKLFF. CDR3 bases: TGTGCCAGCAGCTTAAGGCCAGGGGGCCGTGAAAAACTGTTTTTT.

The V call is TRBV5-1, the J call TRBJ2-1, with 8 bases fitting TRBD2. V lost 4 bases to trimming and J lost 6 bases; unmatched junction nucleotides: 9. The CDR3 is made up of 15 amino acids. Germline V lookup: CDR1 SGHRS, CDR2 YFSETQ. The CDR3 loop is CASSLGPGLVNEQFF. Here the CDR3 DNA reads TGCGCCAGCAGCCTCGGACCGGGACTAGTCAATGAGCAGTTCTTC.

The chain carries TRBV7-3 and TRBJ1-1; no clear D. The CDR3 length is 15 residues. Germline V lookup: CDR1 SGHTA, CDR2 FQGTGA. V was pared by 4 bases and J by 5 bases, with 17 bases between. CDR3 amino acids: CASSSLSGWGTEAFF. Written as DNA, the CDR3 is TGTGCCAGCAGCTCCCTCAGCGGCTGGGGTACTGAAGCTTTCTTT.

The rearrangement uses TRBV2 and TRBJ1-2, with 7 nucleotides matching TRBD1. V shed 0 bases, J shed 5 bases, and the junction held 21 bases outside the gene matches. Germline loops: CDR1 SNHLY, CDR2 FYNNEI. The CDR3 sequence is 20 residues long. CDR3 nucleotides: TGTGCCAGCAGTGAAGCCTATGAACACGGGACAGCCTTCTCCCGGTATGGCTACACCTTC. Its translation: CASSEAYEHGTAFSRYGYTF.

The CDR3 loop reads CASSPPGLANTGELFF. In DNA, the CDR3 is TGTGCCAGCAGCCCCCCCGGACTAGCGAACACCGGGGAGCTGTTTTTT. This rearrangement joins TRBV7-2 to TRBJ2-2, with 7 positions matching TRBD2. This CDR3 spans 16 amino acids. In germline, CDR1 is SGHTA, CDR2 FQGNSA. The trim removed 5 bases at V and 0 bases at J, leaving 6 bases unmatched.

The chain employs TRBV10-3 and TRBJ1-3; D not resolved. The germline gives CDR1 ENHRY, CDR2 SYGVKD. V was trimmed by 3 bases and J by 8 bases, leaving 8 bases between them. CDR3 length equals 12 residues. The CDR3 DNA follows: TGTGCCATCAGTGACAGCAGCGACACCATATATTTT. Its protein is CAISDSSDTIYF.

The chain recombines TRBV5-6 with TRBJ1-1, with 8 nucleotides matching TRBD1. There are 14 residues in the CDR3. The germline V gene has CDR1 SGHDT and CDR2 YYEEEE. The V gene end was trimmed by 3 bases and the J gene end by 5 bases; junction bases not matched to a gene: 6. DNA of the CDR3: TGTGCCAGCAGCTCCCTGGACAGGGATACTGAAGCTTTCTTT. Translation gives CASSSLDRDTEAFF. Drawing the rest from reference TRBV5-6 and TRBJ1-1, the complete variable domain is DAGVTQSPTHLIKTRGQQVTLRCSPKSGHDTVSWYQQALGQGPQFIFQYYEEEERQRGNFPDRFSGHQFPNYSSELNVNALLLGDSALYLCASSSLDRDTEAFFGQGTRLTVV.

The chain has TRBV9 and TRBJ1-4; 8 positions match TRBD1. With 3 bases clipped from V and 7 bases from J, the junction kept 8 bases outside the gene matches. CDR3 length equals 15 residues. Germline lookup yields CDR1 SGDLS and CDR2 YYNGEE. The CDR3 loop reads CASSASGGRGEKLFF. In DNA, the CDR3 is TGTGCCAGCAGCGCCTCAGGGGGCAGGGGTGAAAAACTGTTTTTT.

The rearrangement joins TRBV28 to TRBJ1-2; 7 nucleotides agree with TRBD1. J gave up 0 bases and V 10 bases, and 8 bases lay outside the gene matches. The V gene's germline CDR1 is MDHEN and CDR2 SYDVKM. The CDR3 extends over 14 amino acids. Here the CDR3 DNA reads TGTGCCATCAGGAGGGGGCTAGCTAACTATGGCTACACCTTC. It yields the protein CAIRRGLANYGYTF.

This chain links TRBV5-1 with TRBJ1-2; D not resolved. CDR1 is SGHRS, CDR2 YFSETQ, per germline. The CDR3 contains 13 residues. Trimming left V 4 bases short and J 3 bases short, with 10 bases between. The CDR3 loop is CASSLPGDYGYTF. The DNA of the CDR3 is TGCGCCAGCAGCCTGCCCGGGGACTATGGCTACACCTTC.

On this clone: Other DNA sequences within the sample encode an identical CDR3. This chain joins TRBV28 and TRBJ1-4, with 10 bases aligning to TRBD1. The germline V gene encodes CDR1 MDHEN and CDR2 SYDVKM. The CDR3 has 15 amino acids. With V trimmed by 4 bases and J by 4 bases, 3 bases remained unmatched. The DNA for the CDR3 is TGTGCCAGCAGTTCCGGGACAGGGGTTAATGAAAAACTGTTTTTT. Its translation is CASSSGTGVNEKLFF.

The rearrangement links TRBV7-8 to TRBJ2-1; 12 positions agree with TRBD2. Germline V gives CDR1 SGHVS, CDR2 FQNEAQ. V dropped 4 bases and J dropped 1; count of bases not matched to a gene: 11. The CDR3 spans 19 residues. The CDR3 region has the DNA TGTGCCAGCAGCTCGAGACTAGCGGGAGAAACGCAATCCTACAATGAGCAGTTCTTC. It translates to CASSSRLAGETQSYNEQFF.

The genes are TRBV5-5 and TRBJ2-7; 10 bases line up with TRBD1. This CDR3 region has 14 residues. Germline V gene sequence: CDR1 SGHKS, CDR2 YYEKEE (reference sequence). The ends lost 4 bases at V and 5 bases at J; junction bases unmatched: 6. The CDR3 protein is CASSPGQGDHEQYF. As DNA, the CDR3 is TGTGCCAGCAGCCCAGGACAGGGGGACCACGAGCAGTACTTC. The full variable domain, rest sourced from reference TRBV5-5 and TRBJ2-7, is DAGVTQSPTHLIKTRGQQVTLRCSPISGHKSVSWYQQVLGQGPQFIFQYYEKEERGRGNFPDRFSARQFPNYSSELNVNALLLGDSALYLCASSPGQGDHEQYFGPGTRLTVT.